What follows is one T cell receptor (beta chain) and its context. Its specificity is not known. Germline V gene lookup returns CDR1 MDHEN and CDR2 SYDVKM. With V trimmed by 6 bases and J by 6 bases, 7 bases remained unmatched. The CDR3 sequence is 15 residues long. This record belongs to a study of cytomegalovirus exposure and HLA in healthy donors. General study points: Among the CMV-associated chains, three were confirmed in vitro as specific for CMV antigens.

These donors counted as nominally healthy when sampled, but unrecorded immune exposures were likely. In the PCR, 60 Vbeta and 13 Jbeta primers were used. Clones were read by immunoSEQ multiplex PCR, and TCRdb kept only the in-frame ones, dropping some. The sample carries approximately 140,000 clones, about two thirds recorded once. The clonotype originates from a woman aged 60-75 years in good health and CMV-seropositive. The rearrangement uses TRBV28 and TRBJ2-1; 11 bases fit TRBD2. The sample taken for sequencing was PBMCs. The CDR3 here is CASSPASGGLNEQFF. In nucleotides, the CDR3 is TGTGCCAGCAGCCCCGCTAGCGGGGGGCTCAATGAGCAGTTCTTC.